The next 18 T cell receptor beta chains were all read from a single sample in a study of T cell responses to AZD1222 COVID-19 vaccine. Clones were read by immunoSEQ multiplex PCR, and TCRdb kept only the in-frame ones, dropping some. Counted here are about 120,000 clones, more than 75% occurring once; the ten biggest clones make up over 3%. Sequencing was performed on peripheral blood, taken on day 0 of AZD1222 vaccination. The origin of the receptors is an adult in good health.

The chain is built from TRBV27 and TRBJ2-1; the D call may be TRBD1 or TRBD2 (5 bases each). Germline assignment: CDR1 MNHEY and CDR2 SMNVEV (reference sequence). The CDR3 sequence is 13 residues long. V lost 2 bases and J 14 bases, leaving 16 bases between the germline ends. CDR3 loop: CASSLEGRVKEFF. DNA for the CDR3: TGTGCCAGCAGTTTAGAGGGCAGGGTTAAGGAGTTCTTC.

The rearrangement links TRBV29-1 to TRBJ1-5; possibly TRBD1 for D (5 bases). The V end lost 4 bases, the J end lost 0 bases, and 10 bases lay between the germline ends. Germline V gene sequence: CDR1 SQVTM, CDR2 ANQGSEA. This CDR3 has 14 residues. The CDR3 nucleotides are TGCAGCGTTGCGGACACCAATAGCAATCAGCCCCAGCATTTT. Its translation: CSVADTNSNQPQHF.

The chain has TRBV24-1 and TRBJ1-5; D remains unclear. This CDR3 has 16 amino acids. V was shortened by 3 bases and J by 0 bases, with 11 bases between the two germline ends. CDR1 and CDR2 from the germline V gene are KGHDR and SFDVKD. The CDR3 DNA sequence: TGTGCCACCAGTGATAACCCTATCCTTAGCAATCAGCCCCAGCATTTT. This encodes CATSDNPILSNQPQHF.

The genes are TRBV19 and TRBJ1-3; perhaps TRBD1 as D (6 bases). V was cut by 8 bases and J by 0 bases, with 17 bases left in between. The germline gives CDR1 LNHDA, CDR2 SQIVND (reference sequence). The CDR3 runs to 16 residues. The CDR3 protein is CASRRGTLSSGNTIYF. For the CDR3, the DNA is TGTGCCAGTCGTCGGGGGACATTGAGCTCTGGAAACACCATATATTTT.

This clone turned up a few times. The CDR3 DNA reads TGTGCCAGCAGCCCGACCAACCCGACAGGGAAAAGCACAGATACGCAGTATTTT. Its protein is CASSPTNPTGKSTDTQYF. This chain connects TRBV11-2 to TRBJ2-3, with TRBD1 identical over 7 bases. CDR1 and CDR2 (germline): SGHAT, FQNNGV. J lost 0 bases, V lost 5 bases, and 14 bases had no gene match. This CDR3 has 18 residues.

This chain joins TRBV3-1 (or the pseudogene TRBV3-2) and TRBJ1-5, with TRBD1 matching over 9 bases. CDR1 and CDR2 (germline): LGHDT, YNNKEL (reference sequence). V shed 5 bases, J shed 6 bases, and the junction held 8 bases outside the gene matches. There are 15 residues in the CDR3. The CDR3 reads CASSATGGEGQPQHF. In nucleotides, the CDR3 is TGTGCCAGCAGCGCCACAGGGGGCGAAGGTCAGCCCCAGCATTTT.

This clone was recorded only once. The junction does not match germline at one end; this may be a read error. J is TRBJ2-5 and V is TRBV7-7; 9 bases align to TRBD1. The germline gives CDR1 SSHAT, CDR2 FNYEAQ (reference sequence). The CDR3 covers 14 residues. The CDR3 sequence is CASSLTGGGETQYF. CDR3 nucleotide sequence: TGTGCTAGCAGCTTAACAGGGGGCGGAGAGACCCAGTACTTC.

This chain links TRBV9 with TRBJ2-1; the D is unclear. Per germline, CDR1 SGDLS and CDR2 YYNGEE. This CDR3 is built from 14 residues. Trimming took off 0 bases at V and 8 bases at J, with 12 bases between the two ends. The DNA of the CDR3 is TGTGCCAGCAGCGTAGACGTCAATGGGTATGAGCAGTTCTTC. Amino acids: CASSVDVNGYEQFF.

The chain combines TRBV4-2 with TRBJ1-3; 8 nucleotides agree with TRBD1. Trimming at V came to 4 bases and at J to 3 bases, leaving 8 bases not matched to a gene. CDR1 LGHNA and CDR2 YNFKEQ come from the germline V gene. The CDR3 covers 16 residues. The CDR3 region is CASSPWTGTGGNTIYF. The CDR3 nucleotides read TGTGCCAGCAGCCCCTGGACAGGGACTGGTGGAAACACCATATATTTT.

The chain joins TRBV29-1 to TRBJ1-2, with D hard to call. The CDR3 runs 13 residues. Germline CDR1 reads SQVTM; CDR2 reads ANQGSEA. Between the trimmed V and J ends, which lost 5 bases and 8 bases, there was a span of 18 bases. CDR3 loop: CSVTFTGSQGYTF. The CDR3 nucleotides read TGCAGCGTTACCTTTACCGGCTCTCAAGGCTACACCTTC.

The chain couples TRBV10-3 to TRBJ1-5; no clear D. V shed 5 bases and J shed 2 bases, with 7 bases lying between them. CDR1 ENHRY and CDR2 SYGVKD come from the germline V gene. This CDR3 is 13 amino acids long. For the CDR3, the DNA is TGTGCCATCAGTCTTACAGGCAATCAGCCCCAGCATTTT. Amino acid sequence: CAISLTGNQPQHF.

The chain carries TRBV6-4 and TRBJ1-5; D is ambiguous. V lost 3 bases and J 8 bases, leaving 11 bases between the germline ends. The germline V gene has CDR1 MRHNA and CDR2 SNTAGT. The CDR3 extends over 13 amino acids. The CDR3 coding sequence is TGTGCCAGCAGTGAGGGCAGTACGGAGCCCCAGCATTTT. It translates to CASSEGSTEPQHF.

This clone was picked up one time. CDR3 in amino acids: CASSQGASGRNTIYF. The CDR3 DNA follows: TGTGCCAGCAGTCAGGGGGCCTCGGGAAGGAACACCATATATTTT. The genes are TRBV27 and TRBJ1-3; 8 bases align to TRBD1. V lost 5 bases and J lost 7; bases outside the gene matches: 10. Germline CDR1 is MNHEY and CDR2 is SMNVEV (reference sequence). The CDR3 contains 15 residues.

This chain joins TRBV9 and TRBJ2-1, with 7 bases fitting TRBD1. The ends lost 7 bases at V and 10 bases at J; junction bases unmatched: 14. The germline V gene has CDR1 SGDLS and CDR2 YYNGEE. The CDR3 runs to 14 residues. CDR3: CASAIGGGTREQFF. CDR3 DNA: TGTGCCAGCGCTATAGGGGGCGGCACTAGGGAGCAGTTCTTC. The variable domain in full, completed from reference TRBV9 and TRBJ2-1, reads DSGVTQTPKHLITATGQRVTLRCSPRSGDLSVYWYQQSLDQGLQFLIQYYNGEERAKGNILERFSAQQFPDLHSELNLSSLELGDSALYFCASAIGGGTREQFFGPGTRLTVL.

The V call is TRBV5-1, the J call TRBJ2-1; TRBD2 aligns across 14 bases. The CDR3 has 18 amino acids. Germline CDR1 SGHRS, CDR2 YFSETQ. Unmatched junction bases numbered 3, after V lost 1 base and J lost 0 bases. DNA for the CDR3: TGCGCCAGCAGCTTGAGACTAGCGGGGGGGAGCTCCTACAATGAGCAGTTCTTC. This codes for CASSLRLAGGSSYNEQFF. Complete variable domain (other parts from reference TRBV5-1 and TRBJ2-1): KAGVTQTPRYLIKTRGQQVTLSCSPISGHRSVSWYQQTPGQGLQFLFEYFSETQRNKGNFPGRFSGRQFSNSRSEMNVSTLELGDSALYLCASSLRLAGGSSYNEQFFGPGTRLTVL.

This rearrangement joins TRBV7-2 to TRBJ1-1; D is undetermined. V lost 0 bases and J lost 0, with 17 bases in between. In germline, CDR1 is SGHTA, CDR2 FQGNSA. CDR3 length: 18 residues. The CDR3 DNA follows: TGTGCCAGCAGCTTAGCGCGGGGTGCGGACGAGCTGAACACTGAAGCTTTCTTT. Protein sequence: CASSLARGADELNTEAFF.

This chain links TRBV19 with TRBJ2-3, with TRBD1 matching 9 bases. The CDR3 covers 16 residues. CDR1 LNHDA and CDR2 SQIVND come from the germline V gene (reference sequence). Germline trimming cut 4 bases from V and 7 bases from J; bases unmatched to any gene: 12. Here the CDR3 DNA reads TGTGCCAGTAGTACAGGGACAGGGTCACGAGGGAATACGCAGTATTTT. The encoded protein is CASSTGTGSRGNTQYF. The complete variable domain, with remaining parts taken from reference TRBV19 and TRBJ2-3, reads DGGITQSPKYLFRKEGQNVTLSCEQNLNHDAMYWYRQDPGQGLRLIYYSQIVNDFQKGDIAEGYSVSREKKESFPLTVTSAQKNPTAFYLCASSTGTGSRGNTQYFGPGTRLTVL.

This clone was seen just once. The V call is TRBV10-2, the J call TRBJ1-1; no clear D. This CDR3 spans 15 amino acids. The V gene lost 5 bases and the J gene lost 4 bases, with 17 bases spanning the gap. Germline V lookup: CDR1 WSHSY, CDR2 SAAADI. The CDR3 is CASSSDPLLGTEAFF. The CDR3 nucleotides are TGCGCCAGCAGTTCGGACCCTCTCCTGGGCACTGAAGCTTTCTTT.